Shown below are 30 T cell receptor beta chains from a single sample sequenced in a study of cytomegalovirus exposure and HLA in healthy donors. The primer mix had 60 Vbeta and 13 Jbeta primers. Libraries were prepared by immunoSEQ multiplex PCR; TCRdb keeps only in-frame clonotypes and omits some of them. The data show 100,000 to 150,000 clones, with around 81% seen just once and about 1.8% held by the top ten. Sequencing input: PBMCs. These receptors were collected from a woman between 45 and 65 years old in good health and CMV-seronegative.

The chain is built from TRBV6-5 and TRBJ1-1; 8 bases fit TRBD1. V shed 5 bases and J 5 bases; nucleotides not matched to a gene: 10. Germline CDR1 and CDR2: MNHEY and SVGAGI. The CDR3 is 15 amino acids. The CDR3 DNA reads as TGTGCCAGCAGTAGGAGTTGGACAGGGTTTACTGAAGCTTTCTTT. Protein: CASSRSWTGFTEAFF.

The sample holds a few counts of this clone. CDR3 residues: CASSRGWTSGGPYEQYF. The CDR3 coding sequence is TGTGCCAGCAGTCGTGGATGGACTAGCGGGGGTCCCTACGAGCAGTACTTC. The chain uses TRBV2 and TRBJ2-7; TRBD2 agrees at 13 bases. The CDR3 totals 17 residues. Germline V gene sequence: CDR1 SNHLY, CDR2 FYNNEI. J was trimmed by 2 bases and V by 5 bases; bases with no gene match: 9.

The chain is built from TRBV27 and TRBJ2-4, with 8 nucleotides matching TRBD1. This CDR3 region has 19 residues. V trimming: 4 bases; J trimming: 0 bases; junction bases outside the gene matches: 14. Per germline, CDR1 MNHEY and CDR2 SMNVEV (reference sequence). This chain's CDR3 is CASSSWTGRRDLAKNIQYF. The CDR3 DNA sequence: TGTGCCAGCAGTTCTTGGACAGGGCGCCGAGATCTAGCCAAAAACATTCAGTACTTC.

CDR3 protein: CAISALAGGPGDTQYF. The CDR3 nucleotides read TGTGCCATCAGTGCCCTAGCGGGAGGGCCGGGAGATACGCAGTATTTT. The V gene is TRBV10-3, the J gene TRBJ2-3; 12 positions agree with TRBD2. The CDR3 contains 16 residues. The germline V gene encodes CDR1 ENHRY and CDR2 SYGVKD. V lost 4 bases, J lost 5 bases, and 7 bases stayed unmatched.

The chain couples TRBV9 to TRBJ2-6; 9 bases agree with TRBD1. CDR1 SGDLS and CDR2 YYNGEE come from the germline V gene. Trimming cost V 3 bases and J 4 bases; bases outside gene matches: 8. The CDR3 is 17 residues long. CDR3 loop: CASSGLQGAVGANVLTF. Here the CDR3 DNA reads TGTGCCAGCAGCGGACTACAGGGGGCGGTCGGGGCCAACGTCCTGACTTTC.

This rearrangement joins TRBV6-5 to TRBJ1-2, with D possibly being TRBD1 (6 bases). The CDR3 totals 15 residues. The germline CDR1 and CDR2 sequences are MNHEY and SVGAGI. V was cut by 7 bases and J by 2 bases, with 17 bases left in between. This CDR3 is CASKNRGGRNYGYTF. The DNA for the CDR3 is TGTGCCAGCAAAAATAGGGGGGGCCGGAACTATGGCTACACCTTC.

Turning to this clone: At one boundary the junction diverges from the germline segment, which might be a read error. The chain recombines TRBV30 with TRBJ1-2; 8 bases are a match to TRBD1. The CDR3 totals 16 residues. Per the germline V gene, CDR1 is GTSNPN and CDR2 is SVGIG (reference sequence). The CDR3, as DNA: TGTGCCTGGAGTGTGTCTGGGGGACAGGCGAACTATGGCTACCCCTTC. This sequence encodes CAWSVSGGQANYGYPF.

V is TRBV5-1 and J is TRBJ2-5; TRBD2 matches at 11 bases. CDR3 size: 15 residues. Germline V gene lookup returns CDR1 SGHRS and CDR2 YFSETQ. J lost 7 bases, V lost 4 bases, and 9 bases had no gene match. The chain's CDR3 is CASSPGTSGPRTQYF. DNA for the CDR3: TGCGCCAGCAGCCCGGGGACTAGCGGACCAAGGACCCAGTACTTC.

V usage is TRBV21-1 and J usage is TRBJ2-6; the D call TRBD1 from the table was never checked on the DNA. TRBV21-1 is noted as a pseudogene. This CDR3 spans 17 amino acids. The CDR3 spells CASSKRDSYSGANVLTF. The CDR3 nucleotides read TGTGCCAGCAGCAAAAGGGACAGCTACTCTGGGGCCAACGTCCTGACTTTC.

This chain connects TRBV5-6 to TRBJ2-5; possibly TRBD1 for D (8 bases). Germline loops: CDR1 SGHDT, CDR2 YYEEEE. V was pared by 3 bases and J by 4 bases, with 16 bases between. The CDR3 consists of 15 residues. The CDR3 DNA reads TGTGCCAGCAGCTCCCTGACAGGGGAGGGAGAGACCCAGTACTTC. Its translation: CASSSLTGEGETQYF.

CDR3 sequence reads: CASSPMTSGRFNEQFF. The DNA of the CDR3 is TGTGCCAGCAGTCCAATGACTAGCGGGAGGTTCAATGAGCAGTTCTTC. V and J are TRBV27 and TRBJ2-1, with TRBD2 matching over 13 bases. Germline CDR1 reads MNHEY; CDR2 reads SMNVEV (reference sequence). This CDR3 region has 16 residues. V trimming: 5 bases; J trimming: 6 bases; junction bases outside the gene matches: 7.

Regarding this clone: An end of the junction differs from the germline gene, which may be a read error. The chain couples TRBV25-1 to TRBJ1-2; D may be TRBD1 (6 bases). Germline V CDR1 and CDR2: MGHDK, SYGVNS. The CDR3 totals 14 residues. DNA of the CDR3: TGTGCCAGCAGTGAAAACAGGGTAGGGTATGGCTACCCCTTC. Translating it yields CASSENRVGYGYPF.

The chain uses TRBV19 and TRBJ1-4; D is perhaps TRBD1 (6 bases). The CDR3 has 15 residues. Per germline, CDR1 LNHDA and CDR2 SQIVND (reference sequence). Deletions cut 5 bases from V and 1 base from J, with 11 bases between. The chain's CDR3 is CASSPQGLTNEKLFF. CDR3 sequence (DNA): TGTGCCAGTAGTCCCCAGGGGTTAACTAATGAAAAACTGTTTTTT.

The rearrangement links TRBV6-5 to TRBJ2-1; tentative D call: TRBD1 (6 bases). Trimming stripped 2 bases from V and 3 bases from J, with 11 bases between. This CDR3 contains 15 residues. Germline CDR1 reads MNHEY; CDR2 reads SVGAGI. The CDR3, as DNA: TGTGCCAGCAGTTACGGCAGGGGTATCTACAATGAGCAGTTCTTC. It codes for CASSYGRGIYNEQFF.

The rearrangement links TRBV19 to TRBJ1-5; the D gene is possibly TRBD1 (5 bases). The germline V and J ends were trimmed by 7 bases and 0 bases, with 13 bases remaining between them. The CDR3 covers 15 residues. Germline CDR1 is LNHDA and CDR2 is SQIVND (reference sequence). CDR3: CASMSRRGSNQPQHF. CDR3 sequence (DNA): TGTGCCAGTATGTCGCGGAGGGGTAGCAATCAGCCCCAGCATTTT.

The chain employs TRBV6-5 and TRBJ1-2; D call uncertain. CDR3 length: 12 amino acids. The V and J ends lost 2 bases and 8 bases respectively, with 9 bases between them. Germline values: CDR1 MNHEY, CDR2 SVGAGI. This CDR3 is CASSYGPGGYTF. The CDR3 nucleotides read TGTGCCAGCAGTTACGGTCCTGGCGGCTACACCTTC.

This clone was seen a handful of times. The chain combines TRBV5-6 with TRBJ1-5, with 8 bases fitting TRBD1. After removal of 1 base from V and 9 bases from J, the junction contained 3 bases not matched to a gene. Germline V gene sequence: CDR1 SGHDT, CDR2 YYEEEE. The CDR3 contains 13 residues. CDR3 sequence reads: CASSLRQGWPQHF. In DNA, the CDR3 is TGTGCCAGCAGCTTGCGACAGGGGTGGCCCCAGCATTTT.

V and J are TRBV19 and TRBJ1-1, with 10 bases that match TRBD1. The ends lost 8 bases at V and 7 bases at J; junction bases unmatched: 7. The CDR3 is 13 residues long. From germline, CDR1 is LNHDA and CDR2 SQIVND (reference sequence). CDR3 loop: CASDRGQPREAFF. The DNA of the CDR3 is TGTGCCAGTGACAGGGGGCAGCCCCGTGAAGCTTTCTTT.

The CDR3 sequence is CSVAQDRSTDTQYF. Written as DNA, the CDR3 is TGCAGCGTTGCTCAGGACAGATCCACAGATACGCAGTATTTT. This chain uses TRBV29-1 with TRBJ2-3; D is possibly TRBD1 (6 bases). This CDR3 comprises 14 residues. Trimming shortened V by 4 bases and J by 2 bases, and 13 bases separated the two germline ends. CDR1 and CDR2 (germline): SQVTM, ANQGSEA.

Concerning this clone itself: Additional DNA sequences in this sample encode the identical CDR3. V gene TRBV5-8 combines with J gene TRBJ1-5, with D hard to call. The germline V and J ends were trimmed by 0 bases and 1 base, with 8 bases remaining between them. Germline-derived CDR1 and CDR2 are SGHTS and YDEGEE. The CDR3 loop spans 15 amino acids. In DNA, the CDR3 is TGTGCCAGCAGCTTGGGCGGAGCAAGCAATCAGCCCCAGCATTTT. This sequence encodes CASSLGGASNQPQHF.

This chain links TRBV13 with TRBJ1-1; D may be TRBD1 (5 bases). The V end was cut by 7 bases, the J end by 9 bases, with 15 bases between. CDR3 size: 12 residues. The germline CDR1 and CDR2 sequences are PRHDT and FYEKMQ (reference sequence). CDR3 sequence reads: CASTTGVPQAFF. The CDR3 DNA reads TGTGCCAGCACAACAGGAGTTCCCCAAGCTTTCTTT.

This chain uses TRBV7-8 with TRBJ2-1; 7 nucleotides match TRBD2. The CDR3 loop spans 16 amino acids. Germline CDR1 is SGHVS and CDR2 is FQNEAQ. V shed 5 bases and J 2 bases; nucleotides not matched to a gene: 9. Here the CDR3 reads CASSENAGLAYNEQFF. The CDR3 region has the DNA TGTGCCAGCAGCGAAAACGCAGGACTAGCCTACAATGAGCAGTTCTTC.

This clone was observed a single time. V and J are TRBV7-9 and TRBJ1-5; D ambiguous. From germline, CDR1 is SEHNR and CDR2 FQNEAQ (reference sequence). The V gene lost 8 bases and the J gene lost 0 bases, with 8 bases spanning the gap. CDR3 size: 13 residues. CDR3 in amino acids: CASGRGSNQPQHF. As DNA, the CDR3 is TGTGCCAGCGGACGGGGTAGCAATCAGCCCCAGCATTTT.

The rearrangement uses TRBV19 and TRBJ2-1; D possibly corresponds to TRBD2 (5 bases). With 3 bases removed from V and 7 bases from J, the gap between germline ends came to 13 bases. The CDR3 contains 14 residues. Germline CDR1 LNHDA, CDR2 SQIVND (reference sequence). CDR3 sequence: CASSIGGSLNEQFF. In DNA, the CDR3 is TGTGCCAGTAGTATTGGTGGGAGTTTAAATGAGCAGTTCTTC. The whole variable domain, remainder taken from reference TRBV19 and TRBJ2-1, is DGGITQSPKYLFRKEGQNVTLSCEQNLNHDAMYWYRQDPGQGLRLIYYSQIVNDFQKGDIAEGYSVSREKKESFPLTVTSAQKNPTAFYLCASSIGGSLNEQFFGPGTRLTVL.

This chain joins TRBV4-2 and TRBJ2-1; the D gene is possibly TRBD1 (5 bases). The germline CDR1 and CDR2 sequences are LGHNA and YNFKEQ. V lost 1 base to trimming and J lost 13 bases, with 20 bases between them. This CDR3 spans 15 amino acids. The CDR3 protein is CASSQVEQEEVTQFF. The CDR3 DNA reads as TGTGCCAGCAGCCAAGTAGAACAGGAAGAGGTAACACAGTTCTTC.

V usage is TRBV7-9 and J usage is TRBJ1-5; the D is unclear. CDR3 length: 12 residues. The ends were cut back, 3 bases at V and 3 bases at J, with 3 bases in the middle. CDR1 and CDR2 (germline): SEHNR, FQNEAQ (reference sequence). The CDR3 loop is CASSFLNQPQHF. CDR3 DNA: TGTGCCAGCAGCTTCCTCAATCAGCCCCAGCATTTT.

The chain is built from TRBV9 and TRBJ2-7; 8 nucleotides line up with TRBD1. CDR3 size: 14 residues. V dropped 3 bases and J dropped 6; count of bases not matched to a gene: 8. In germline, CDR1 is SGDLS, CDR2 YYNGEE. The CDR3 is CASSARQGNSEQYF. The CDR3 nucleotides read TGTGCCAGCAGCGCCAGACAGGGGAATAGCGAGCAGTACTTC.

This clone appeared a single time. V and J are TRBV6-6 and TRBJ2-7; TRBD1 is a possible D gene (5 bases). Trimming shortened V by 5 bases and J by 0 bases, and 17 bases separated the two germline ends. Germline CDR1 is MNHNY and CDR2 is SVGAGI (reference sequence). The CDR3 length is 16 residues. CDR3 sequence (DNA): TGTGCCAGCAGTCCCCCCCGAGCAGGGCTCTCCTACGAGCAGTACTTC. It is translated as CASSPPRAGLSYEQYF.

The CDR3 spells CSAQNQETQYF. The CDR3 nucleotides are TGCAGTGCTCAGAATCAAGAGACCCAGTACTTC. V and J are TRBV20-1 and TRBJ2-5, with D hard to call. The germline V gene has CDR1 DFQATT and CDR2 SNEGSKA (reference sequence). There are 11 residues in the CDR3. The germline V and J ends were trimmed by 5 bases and 2 bases, with 6 bases remaining between them.

This sequence joins TRBV19 and TRBJ1-1, with 8 bases lining up with TRBD1. The CDR3 is 13 residues long. J lost 8 bases, V lost 5 bases, and 7 bases had no gene match. The V gene's germline CDR1 is LNHDA and CDR2 SQIVND (reference sequence). CDR3 region: CASSAQGAREAFF. The CDR3 DNA sequence: TGTGCCAGTAGTGCCCAGGGGGCACGAGAAGCTTTCTTT.